This T cell receptor (beta chain) derives from a study of Ad26.COV2.S vaccination and SARS-CoV-2 variants. Treatment noted: around 19 received Ad26.COV2.S at low or high dose, single or two shots; about 5 received placebo; per-sample allocation not given. At day 63 after the first vaccine or placebo injection, samples were drawn. The CDR3 extends over 16 amino acids. The germline V gene has CDR1 MDHEN and CDR2 SYDVKM. Trimming left V 3 bases short and J 8 bases short, with 19 bases between. This table comes from immunoSEQ multiplex PCR, and its TCRdb copy is limited to in-frame clones, with some not included. The sample records 350,000 to 500,000 clones, 80% to 90% being singletons.

The sample consisted of peripheral blood, taken in a trial of Ad26.COV2.S vaccine versus placebo. This TCR derives from a person between 18 and 59 years old who received the Ad26.COV2.S COVID-19 vaccine or a placebo. The chain joins TRBV28 to TRBJ2-2, with a possible D match to TRBD1 (6 bases). CDR3 loop: CASSFRLYLRGGELFF. CDR3 in DNA: TGTGCCAGCAGTTTTCGGTTGTACCTGAGGGGGGGGGAGCTGTTTTTT.